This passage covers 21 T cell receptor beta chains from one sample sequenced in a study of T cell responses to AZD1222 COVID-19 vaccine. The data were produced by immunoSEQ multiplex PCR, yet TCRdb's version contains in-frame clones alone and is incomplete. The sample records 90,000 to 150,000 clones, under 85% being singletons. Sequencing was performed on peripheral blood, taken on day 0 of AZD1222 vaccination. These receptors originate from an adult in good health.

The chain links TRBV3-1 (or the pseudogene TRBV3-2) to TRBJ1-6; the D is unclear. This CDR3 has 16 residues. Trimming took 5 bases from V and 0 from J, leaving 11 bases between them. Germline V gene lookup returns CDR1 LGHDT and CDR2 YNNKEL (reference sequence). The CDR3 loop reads CASSAFLVSYNSPLHF. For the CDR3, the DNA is TGTGCCAGCAGCGCTTTCCTAGTCTCCTATAATTCACCCCTCCACTTT.

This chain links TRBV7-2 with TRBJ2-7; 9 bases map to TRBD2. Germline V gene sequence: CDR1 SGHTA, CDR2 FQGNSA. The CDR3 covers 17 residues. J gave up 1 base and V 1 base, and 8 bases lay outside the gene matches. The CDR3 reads CASSLGGSSGESYEQYF. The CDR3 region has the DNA TGTGCCAGCAGCTTAGGGGGATCTAGCGGGGAGTCCTACGAGCAGTACTTC.

The CDR3 DNA reads TGTGCCACCAGTGATCCCCAGACAGGGGAGAACTACAATGAGCAGTTCTTC. It is translated as CATSDPQTGENYNEQFF. V is TRBV24-1 and J is TRBJ2-1; 8 nucleotides line up with TRBD1. Germline lookup yields CDR1 KGHDR and CDR2 SFDVKD. This CDR3 is 17 amino acids long. The J segment lost 3 bases and the V segment lost 3 bases, leaving 9 bases of the junction unmatched.

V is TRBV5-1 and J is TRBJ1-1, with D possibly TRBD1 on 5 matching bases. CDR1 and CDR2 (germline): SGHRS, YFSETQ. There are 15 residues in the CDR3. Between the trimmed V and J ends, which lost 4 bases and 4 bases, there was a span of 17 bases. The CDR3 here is CASSPGEGQGTEAFF. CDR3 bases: TGCGCCAGCAGCCCGGGGGAAGGGCAGGGCACTGAAGCTTTCTTT.

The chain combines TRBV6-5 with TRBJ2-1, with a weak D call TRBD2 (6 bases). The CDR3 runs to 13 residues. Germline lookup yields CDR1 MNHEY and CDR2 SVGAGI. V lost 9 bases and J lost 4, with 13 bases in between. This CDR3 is CASSPRGYNEQFF. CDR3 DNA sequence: TGTGCCAGTTCCCCTCGGGGGTACAATGAGCAGTTCTTC.

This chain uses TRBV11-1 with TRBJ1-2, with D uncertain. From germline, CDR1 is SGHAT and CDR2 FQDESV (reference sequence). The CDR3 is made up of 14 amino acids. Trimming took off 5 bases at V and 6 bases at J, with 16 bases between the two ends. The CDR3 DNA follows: TGTGCCAGCAGCGCCCGCTCGTCCTTGGATGGCTACACCTTC. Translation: CASSARSSLDGYTF. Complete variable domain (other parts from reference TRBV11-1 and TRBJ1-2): EAEVAQSPRYKITEKSQAVAFWCDPISGHATLYWYRQILGQGPELLVQFQDESVVDDSQLPKDRFSAERLKGVDSTLKIQPAELGDSAMYLCASSARSSLDGYTFGSGTRLTVV.

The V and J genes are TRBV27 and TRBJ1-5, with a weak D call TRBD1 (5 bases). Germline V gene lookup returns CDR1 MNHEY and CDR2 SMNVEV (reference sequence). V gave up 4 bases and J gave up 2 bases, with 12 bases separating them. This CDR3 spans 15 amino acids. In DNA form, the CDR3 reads TGTGCCAGCAGTTCAAGGCTGGGGGGCAATCAGCCCCAGCATTTT. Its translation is CASSSRLGGNQPQHF.

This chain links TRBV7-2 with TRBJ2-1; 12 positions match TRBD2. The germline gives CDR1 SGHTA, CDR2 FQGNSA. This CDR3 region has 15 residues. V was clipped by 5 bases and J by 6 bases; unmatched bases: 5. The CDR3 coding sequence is TGTGCCAGCAGCCCTAGCGGGGGGGCCTTCAATGAGCAGTTCTTC. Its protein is CASSPSGGAFNEQFF.

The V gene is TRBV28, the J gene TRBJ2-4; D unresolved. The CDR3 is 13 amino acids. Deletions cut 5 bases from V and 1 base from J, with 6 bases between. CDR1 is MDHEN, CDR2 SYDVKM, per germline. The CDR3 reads CASSPGAKNIQYF. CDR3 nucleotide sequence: TGTGCCAGCAGTCCTGGGGCCAAAAACATTCAGTACTTC.

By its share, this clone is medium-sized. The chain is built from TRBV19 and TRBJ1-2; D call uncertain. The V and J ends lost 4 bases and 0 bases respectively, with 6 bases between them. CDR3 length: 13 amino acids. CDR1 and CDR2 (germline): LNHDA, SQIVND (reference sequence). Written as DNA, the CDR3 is TGTGCCAGTAGTACCGTGACTAACTATGGCTACACCTTC. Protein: CASSTVTNYGYTF.

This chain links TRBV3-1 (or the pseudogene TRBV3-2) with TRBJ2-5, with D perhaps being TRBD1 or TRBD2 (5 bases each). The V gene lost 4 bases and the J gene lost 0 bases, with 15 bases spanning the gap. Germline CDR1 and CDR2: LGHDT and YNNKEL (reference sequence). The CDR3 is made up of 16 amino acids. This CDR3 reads CASSLGSREYQETQYF. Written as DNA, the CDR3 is TGTGCCAGCAGCCTAGGAAGCAGGGAGTACCAAGAGACCCAGTACTTC.

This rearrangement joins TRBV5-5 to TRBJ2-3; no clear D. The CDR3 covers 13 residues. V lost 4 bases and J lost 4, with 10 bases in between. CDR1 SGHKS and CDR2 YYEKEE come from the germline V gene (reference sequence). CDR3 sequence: CASSGLGPDTQYF. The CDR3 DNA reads TGTGCCAGCAGCGGTCTAGGCCCAGATACGCAGTATTTT.

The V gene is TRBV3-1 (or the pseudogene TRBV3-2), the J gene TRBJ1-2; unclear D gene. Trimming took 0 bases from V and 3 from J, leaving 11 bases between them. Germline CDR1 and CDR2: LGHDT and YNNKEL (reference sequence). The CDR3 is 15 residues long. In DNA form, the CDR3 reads TGTGCCAGCAGCCAAGATGATGGTCTCTACTATGGCTACACCTTC. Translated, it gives CASSQDDGLYYGYTF.

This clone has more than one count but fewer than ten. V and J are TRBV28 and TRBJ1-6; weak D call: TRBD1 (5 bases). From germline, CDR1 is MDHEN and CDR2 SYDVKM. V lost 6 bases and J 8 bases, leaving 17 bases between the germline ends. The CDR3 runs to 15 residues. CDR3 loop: CASRASGRWDSPLHF. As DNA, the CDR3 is TGTGCCAGCAGGGCTTCGGGGCGATGGGATTCACCCCTCCACTTT.

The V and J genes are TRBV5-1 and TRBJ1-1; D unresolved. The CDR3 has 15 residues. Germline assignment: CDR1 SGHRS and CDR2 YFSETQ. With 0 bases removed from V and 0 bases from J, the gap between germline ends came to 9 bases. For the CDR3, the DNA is TGCGCCAGCAGCTTGGCAGGCCGGGTGAACACTGAAGCTTTCTTT. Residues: CASSLAGRVNTEAFF.

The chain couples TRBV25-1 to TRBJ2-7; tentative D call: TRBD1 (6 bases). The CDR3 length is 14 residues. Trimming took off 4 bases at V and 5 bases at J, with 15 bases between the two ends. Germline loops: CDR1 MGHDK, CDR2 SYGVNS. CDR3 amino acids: CASSGQQGRNEQYF. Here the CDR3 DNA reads TGTGCCAGCAGTGGACAGCAGGGGCGGAACGAGCAGTACTTC.

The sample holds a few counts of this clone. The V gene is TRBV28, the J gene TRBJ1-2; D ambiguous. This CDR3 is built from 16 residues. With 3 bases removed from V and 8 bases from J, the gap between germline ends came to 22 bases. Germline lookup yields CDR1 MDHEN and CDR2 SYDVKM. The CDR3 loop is CASSFRTTSSSGGYTF. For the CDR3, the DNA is TGTGCCAGCAGTTTCCGGACCACCTCGAGTAGCGGGGGCTACACCTTC.

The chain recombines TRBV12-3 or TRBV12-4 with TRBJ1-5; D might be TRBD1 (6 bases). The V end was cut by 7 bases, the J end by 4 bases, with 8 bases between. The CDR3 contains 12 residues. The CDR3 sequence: CASKGDNQPQHF. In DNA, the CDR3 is TGTGCCAGCAAGGGGGATAATCAGCCCCAGCATTTT.

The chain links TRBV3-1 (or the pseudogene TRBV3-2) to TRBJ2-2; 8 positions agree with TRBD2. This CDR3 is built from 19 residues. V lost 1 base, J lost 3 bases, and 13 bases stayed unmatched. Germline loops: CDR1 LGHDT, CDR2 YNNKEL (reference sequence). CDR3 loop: CASSQGASGGPRDTGELFF. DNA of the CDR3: TGTGCCAGCAGCCAAGGGGCAAGCGGGGGCCCCCGGGACACCGGGGAGCTGTTTTTT.

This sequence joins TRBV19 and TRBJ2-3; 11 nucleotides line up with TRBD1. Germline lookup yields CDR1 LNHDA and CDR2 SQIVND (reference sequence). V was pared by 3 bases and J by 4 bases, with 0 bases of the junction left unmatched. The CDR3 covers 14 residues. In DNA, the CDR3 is TGTGCCAGTAGTATGGGACAGGGGGCAGATACGCAGTATTTT. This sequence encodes CASSMGQGADTQYF.

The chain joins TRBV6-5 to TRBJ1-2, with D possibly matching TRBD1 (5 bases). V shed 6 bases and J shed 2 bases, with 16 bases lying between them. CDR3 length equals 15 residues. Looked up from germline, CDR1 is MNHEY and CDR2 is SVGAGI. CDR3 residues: CASRTTRGANYGYTF. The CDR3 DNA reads TGTGCCAGCAGGACCACGAGAGGGGCGAACTATGGCTACACCTTC.